At least ten counts were recorded for the clone carrying this T cell receptor (beta chain). The entry originates in a study of neurological immune-mediated disorders. Study-level background: Relapsing-remitting disease affected about 30, and secondary progressive 3, of roughly 35 multiple sclerosis patients.

Germline V lookup: CDR1 SGHRS, CDR2 YFSETQ. The CDR3 loop spans 12 amino acids. With 1 base removed from V and 1 base from J, the gap between germline ends came to 2 bases. MiXCR, run by TCRdb on the 5' RACE reads, gives a single entry per CDR3 protein. This table has roughly 75,000 distinct CDR3 sequences, roughly 2.6% appearing once. The receptor comes from a young woman with multiple sclerosis. Source material: PBMCs. The rearrangement links TRBV5-1 to TRBJ2-5; D not resolved. CDR3 bases: TGCGCCAGCAGCTTGAGCCAAGAGACCCAGTACTTC. It translates to CASSLSQETQYF.